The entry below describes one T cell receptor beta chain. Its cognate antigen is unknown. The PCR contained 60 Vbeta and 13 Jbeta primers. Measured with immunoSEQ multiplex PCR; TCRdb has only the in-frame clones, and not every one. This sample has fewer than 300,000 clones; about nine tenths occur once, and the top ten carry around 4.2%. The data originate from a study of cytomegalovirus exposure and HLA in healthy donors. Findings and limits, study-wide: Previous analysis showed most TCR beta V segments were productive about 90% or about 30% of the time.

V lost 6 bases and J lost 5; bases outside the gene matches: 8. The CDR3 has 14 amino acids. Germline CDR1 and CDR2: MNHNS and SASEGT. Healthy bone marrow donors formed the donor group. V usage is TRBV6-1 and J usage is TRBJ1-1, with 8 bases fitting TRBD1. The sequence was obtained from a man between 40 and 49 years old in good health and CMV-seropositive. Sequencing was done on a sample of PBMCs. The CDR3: CASRATGGQTEAFF. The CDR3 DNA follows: TGTGCCAGCAGGGCCACAGGGGGTCAGACTGAAGCTTTCTTT.